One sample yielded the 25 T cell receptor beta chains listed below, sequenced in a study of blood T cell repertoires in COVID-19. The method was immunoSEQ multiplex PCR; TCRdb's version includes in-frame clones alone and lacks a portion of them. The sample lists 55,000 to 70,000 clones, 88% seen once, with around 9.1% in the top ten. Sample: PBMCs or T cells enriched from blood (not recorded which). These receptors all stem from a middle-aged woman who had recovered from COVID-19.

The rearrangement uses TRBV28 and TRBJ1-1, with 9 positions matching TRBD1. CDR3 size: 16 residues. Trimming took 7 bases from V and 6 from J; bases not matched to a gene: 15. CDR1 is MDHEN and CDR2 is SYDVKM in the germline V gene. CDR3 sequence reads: CASTQGGTGKAAEAFF. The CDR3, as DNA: TGTGCCAGCACCCAAGGAGGGACAGGGAAGGCCGCTGAAGCTTTCTTT.

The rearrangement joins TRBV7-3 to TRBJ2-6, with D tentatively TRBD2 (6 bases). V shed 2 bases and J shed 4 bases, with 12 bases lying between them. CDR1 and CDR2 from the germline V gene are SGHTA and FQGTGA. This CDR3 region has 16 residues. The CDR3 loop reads CASSLEEGRGANVLTF. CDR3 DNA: TGTGCCAGCAGCTTAGAGGAGGGGAGAGGGGCCAACGTCCTGACTTTC.

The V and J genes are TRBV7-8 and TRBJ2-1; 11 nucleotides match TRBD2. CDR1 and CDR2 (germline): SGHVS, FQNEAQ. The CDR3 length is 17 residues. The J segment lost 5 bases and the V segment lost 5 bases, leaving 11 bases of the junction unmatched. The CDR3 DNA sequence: TGTGCCAGCAGCCCCACTTTTAGCGGGGGGGCCCACAATGAGCAGTTCTTC. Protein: CASSPTFSGGAHNEQFF. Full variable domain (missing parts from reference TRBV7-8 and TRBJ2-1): GAGVSQSPRYKVAKRGQDVALRCDPISGHVSLFWYQQALGQGPEFLTYFQNEAQLDKSGLPSDRFFAERPEGSVSTLKIQRTQQEDSAVYLCASSPTFSGGAHNEQFFGPGTRLTVL.

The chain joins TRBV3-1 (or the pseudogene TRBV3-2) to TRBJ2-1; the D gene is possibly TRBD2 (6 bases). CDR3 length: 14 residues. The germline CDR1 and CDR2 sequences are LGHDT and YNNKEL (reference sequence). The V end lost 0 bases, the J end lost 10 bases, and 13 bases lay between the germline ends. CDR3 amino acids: CASSQDKTLAEQFF. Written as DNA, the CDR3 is TGTGCCAGCAGCCAAGACAAAACCCTAGCGGAGCAGTTCTTC.

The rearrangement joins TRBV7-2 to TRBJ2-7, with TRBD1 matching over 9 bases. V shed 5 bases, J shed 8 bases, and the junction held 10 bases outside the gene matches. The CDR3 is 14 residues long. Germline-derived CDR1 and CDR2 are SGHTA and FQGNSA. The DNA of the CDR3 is TGTGCCAGCAGCGGGGGGGACAGGGAATTCCAGCAGTACTTC. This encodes CASSGGDREFQQYF.

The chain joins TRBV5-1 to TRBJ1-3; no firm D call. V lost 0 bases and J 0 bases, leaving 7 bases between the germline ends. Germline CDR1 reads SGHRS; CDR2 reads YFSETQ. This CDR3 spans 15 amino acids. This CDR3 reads CASSLGRSSGNTIYF. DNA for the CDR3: TGCGCCAGCAGCTTGGGACGGAGCTCTGGAAACACCATATATTTT.

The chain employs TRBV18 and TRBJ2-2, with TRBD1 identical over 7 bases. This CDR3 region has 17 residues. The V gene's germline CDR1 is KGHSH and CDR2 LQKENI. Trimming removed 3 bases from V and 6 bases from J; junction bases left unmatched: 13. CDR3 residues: CASSPSAGTGVPGELFF. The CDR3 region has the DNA TGTGCCAGCTCACCCTCAGCCGGAACAGGGGTACCCGGGGAGCTGTTTTTT.

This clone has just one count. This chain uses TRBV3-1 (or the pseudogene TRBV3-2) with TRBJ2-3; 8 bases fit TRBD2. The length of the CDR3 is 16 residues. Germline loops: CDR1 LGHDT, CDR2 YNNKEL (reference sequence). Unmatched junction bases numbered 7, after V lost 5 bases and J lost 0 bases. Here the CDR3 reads CASSVGGGPSTDTQYF. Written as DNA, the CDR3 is TGTGCCAGCAGCGTTGGCGGGGGGCCAAGCACAGATACGCAGTATTTT.

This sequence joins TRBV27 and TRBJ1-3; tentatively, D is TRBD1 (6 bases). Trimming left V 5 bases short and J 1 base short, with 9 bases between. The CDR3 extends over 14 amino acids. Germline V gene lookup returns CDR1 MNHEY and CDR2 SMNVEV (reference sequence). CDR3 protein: CASSITGSGNTIYF. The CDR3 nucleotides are TGTGCCAGCAGTATAACAGGGTCTGGAAACACCATATATTTT.

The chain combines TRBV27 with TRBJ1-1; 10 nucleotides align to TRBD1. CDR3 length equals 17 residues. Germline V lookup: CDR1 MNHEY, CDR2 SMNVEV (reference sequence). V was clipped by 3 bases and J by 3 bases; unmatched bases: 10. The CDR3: CASSFRTGGHLDTEAFF. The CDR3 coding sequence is TGTGCCAGCAGTTTTAGGACAGGGGGTCATTTGGACACTGAAGCTTTCTTT.

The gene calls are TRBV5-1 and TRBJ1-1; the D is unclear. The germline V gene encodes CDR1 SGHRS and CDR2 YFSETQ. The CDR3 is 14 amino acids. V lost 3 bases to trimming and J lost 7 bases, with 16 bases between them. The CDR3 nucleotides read TGCGCCAGCAGCTCCTCGGGCCGTGCGGGTGAAGCTTTCTTT. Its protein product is CASSSSGRAGEAFF.

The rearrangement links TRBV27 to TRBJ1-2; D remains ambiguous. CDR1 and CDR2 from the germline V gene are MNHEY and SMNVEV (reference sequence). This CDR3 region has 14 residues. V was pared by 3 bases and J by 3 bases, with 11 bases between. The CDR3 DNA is TGTGCCAGCAGTTTGTCTCGGCAGGACTATGGCTACACCTTC. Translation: CASSLSRQDYGYTF.

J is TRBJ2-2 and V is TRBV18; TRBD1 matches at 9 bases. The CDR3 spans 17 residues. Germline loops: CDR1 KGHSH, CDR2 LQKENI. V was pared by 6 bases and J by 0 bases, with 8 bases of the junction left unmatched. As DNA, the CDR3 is TGTGCCAGCTCCCCCGGGACAGGGAAAACGAACACCGGGGAGCTGTTTTTT. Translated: CASSPGTGKTNTGELFF.

CDR3 residues: CASSLKRTGAISGNTIYF. CDR3 nucleotide sequence: TGCGCCAGCAGCCTTAAAAGGACAGGGGCTATCTCTGGAAACACCATATATTTT. The chain uses TRBV5-1 and TRBJ1-3; 9 positions match TRBD1. Trimming cost V 4 bases and J 0 bases; bases outside gene matches: 11. Germline lookup yields CDR1 SGHRS and CDR2 YFSETQ. This CDR3 has 18 residues.

CDR3 DNA: TGTGCCAGCAGCTTTACAGGGGGGCGGACCGTCCAAGAGACCCAGTACTTC. It specifies CASSFTGGRTVQETQYF. The chain has TRBV7-9 and TRBJ2-5; 8 bases line up with TRBD1. Germline CDR1 SEHNR, CDR2 FQNEAQ (reference sequence). Trimming removed 3 bases from V and 1 base from J; junction bases left unmatched: 10. This CDR3 is built from 17 residues.

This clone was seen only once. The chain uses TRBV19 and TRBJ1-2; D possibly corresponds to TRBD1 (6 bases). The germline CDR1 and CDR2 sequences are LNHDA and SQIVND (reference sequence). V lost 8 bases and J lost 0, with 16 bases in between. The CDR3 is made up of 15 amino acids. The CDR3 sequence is CASSTGPDSNYGYTF. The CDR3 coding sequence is TGTGCCAGTTCGACAGGCCCCGATTCTAACTATGGCTACACCTTC.

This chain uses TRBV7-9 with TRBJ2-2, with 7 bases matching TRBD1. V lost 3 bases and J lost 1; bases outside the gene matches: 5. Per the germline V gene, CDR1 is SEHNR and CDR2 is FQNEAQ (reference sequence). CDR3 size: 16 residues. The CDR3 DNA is TGTGCCAGCAGCTTCCCGGGACAGCTGAACACCGGGGAGCTGTTTTTT. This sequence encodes CASSFPGQLNTGELFF.

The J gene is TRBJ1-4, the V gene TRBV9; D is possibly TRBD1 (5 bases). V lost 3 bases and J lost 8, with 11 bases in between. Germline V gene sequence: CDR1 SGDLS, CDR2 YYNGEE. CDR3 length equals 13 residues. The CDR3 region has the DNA TGTGCCAGCAGCGGACAGCGTAACGAAAAACTGTTTTTT. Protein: CASSGQRNEKLFF.

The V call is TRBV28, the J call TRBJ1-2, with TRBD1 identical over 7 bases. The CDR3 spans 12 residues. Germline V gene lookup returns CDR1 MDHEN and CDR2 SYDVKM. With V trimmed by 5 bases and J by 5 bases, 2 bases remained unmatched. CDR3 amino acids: CASSLQGYGYTF. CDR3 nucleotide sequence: TGTGCCAGCAGTCTACAGGGGTATGGCTACACCTTC.

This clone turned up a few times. The CDR3 protein is CASRNLDSYNTEAFF. DNA of the CDR3: TGTGCCAGCAGGAACCTGGACAGTTATAACACTGAAGCTTTCTTT. The chain carries TRBV27 and TRBJ1-1, with D possibly being TRBD1 (6 bases). Germline loops: CDR1 MNHEY, CDR2 SMNVEV (reference sequence). This CDR3 comprises 15 residues. Trimming took off 6 bases at V and 2 bases at J, with 16 bases between the two ends.

The CDR3 is CASSPSPGVAAEQYF. CDR3 DNA: TGTGCCAGCAGCCCGAGCCCTGGTGTAGCTGCTGAGCAGTACTTC. The chain links TRBV7-3 to TRBJ2-7; D is unclear. The ends were cut back, 5 bases at V and 7 bases at J, with 21 bases in the middle. The germline CDR1 and CDR2 sequences are SGHTA and FQGTGA. The CDR3 length is 15 residues.

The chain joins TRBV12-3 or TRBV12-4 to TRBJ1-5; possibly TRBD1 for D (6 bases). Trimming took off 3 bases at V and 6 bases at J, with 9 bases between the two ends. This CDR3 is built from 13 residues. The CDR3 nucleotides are TGTGCCAGCAGTTTCCAGGGGCTTCAGCCCCAGCATTTT. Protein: CASSFQGLQPQHF.

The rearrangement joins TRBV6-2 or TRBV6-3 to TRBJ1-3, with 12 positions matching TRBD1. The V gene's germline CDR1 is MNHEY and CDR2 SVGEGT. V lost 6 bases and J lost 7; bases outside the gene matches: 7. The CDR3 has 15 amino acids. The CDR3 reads CASSRPGQGANTIYF. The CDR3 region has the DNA TGTGCCAGCAGCCGGCCGGGACAGGGGGCCAACACCATATATTTT.

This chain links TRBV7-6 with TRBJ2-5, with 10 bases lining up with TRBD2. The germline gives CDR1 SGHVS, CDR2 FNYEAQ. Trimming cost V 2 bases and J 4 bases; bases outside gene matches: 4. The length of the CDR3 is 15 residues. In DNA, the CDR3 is TGTGCCAGCAGCTTAAGGACTAGCGGCGGAGAGACCCAGTACTTC. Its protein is CASSLRTSGGETQYF.

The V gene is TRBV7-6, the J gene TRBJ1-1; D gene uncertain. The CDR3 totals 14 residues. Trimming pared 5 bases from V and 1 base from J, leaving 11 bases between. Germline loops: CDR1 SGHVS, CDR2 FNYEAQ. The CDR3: CASSPKTPNTEAFF. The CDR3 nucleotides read TGTGCCAGCAGCCCGAAGACACCGAACACTGAAGCTTTCTTT.